What follows are 21 T cell receptor beta chains derived from one specimen sequenced in a study of blood T cell repertoires in COVID-19. TCRdb's table, derived via immunoSEQ multiplex PCR, lists solely in-frame clones and lacks some. The sample lists approximately 200,000 clones, about 85% occurring once. The sequenced sample consisted of peripheral blood. The receptors here all came from a man between 65 and 79 years old with active or convalescent COVID-19.

This clone was seen only once. The gene calls are TRBV19 and TRBJ1-1; D is possibly TRBD1 (6 bases). Germline assignment: CDR1 LNHDA and CDR2 SQIVND (reference sequence). Trimming took off 9 bases at V and 4 bases at J, with 18 bases between the two ends. This CDR3 is built from 14 residues. CDR3 bases: TGTGCCAGCAGACTTCACACACAGGGCACTGAAGCTTTCTTT. It specifies CASRLHTQGTEAFF.

The V and J genes are TRBV5-1 and TRBJ1-3, with 7 bases lining up with TRBD1. The germline gives CDR1 SGHRS, CDR2 YFSETQ. V was clipped by 4 bases and J by 4 bases; unmatched bases: 5. The length of the CDR3 is 14 residues. CDR3 DNA sequence: TGCGCCAGCAGCATCGGACAGGCGGGAAACACCATATATTTT. As protein: CASSIGQAGNTIYF. Drawing the rest from reference TRBV5-1 and TRBJ1-3, the complete variable domain is KAGVTQTPRYLIKTRGQQVTLSCSPISGHRSVSWYQQTPGQGLQFLFEYFSETQRNKGNFPGRFSGRQFSNSRSEMNVSTLELGDSALYLCASSIGQAGNTIYFGEGSWLTVV.

The chain has TRBV29-1 and TRBJ2-7, with 8 nucleotides matching TRBD1. The junction had 40 bases not matched to a gene; V was cut back by 6 bases and J by 9 bases. Per the germline V gene, CDR1 is SQVTM and CDR2 is ANQGSEA. The CDR3 consists of 22 residues. The CDR3 spells CSVTLGPTGEDFAPSNSLRQYF. The CDR3 DNA reads as TGCAGCGTGACCCTGGGGCCGACAGGGGAGGATTTCGCCCCCTCGAATAGCTTGAGGCAGTACTTC.

The rearrangement links TRBV18 to TRBJ1-1; D unclear. The CDR3 contains 12 residues. Trimming removed 2 bases from V and 3 bases from J, with 4 bases in between. Germline-derived CDR1 and CDR2 are KGHSH and LQKENI. CDR3 sequence: CASSPSYTEAFF. CDR3 DNA sequence: TGTGCCAGCTCACCATCCTACACTGAAGCTTTCTTT.

The chain employs TRBV28 and TRBJ2-1; D may be TRBD2 (6 bases). The V gene lost 6 bases and the J gene lost 8 bases, with 20 bases spanning the gap. This CDR3 is built from 15 residues. The germline V gene has CDR1 MDHEN and CDR2 SYDVKM. For the CDR3, the DNA is TGTGCCAGCAGCCCCGGTGGAGGGAGGAGGTATGAGCAGTTCTTC. It codes for CASSPGGGRRYEQFF.

The chain uses TRBV24-1 and TRBJ2-3, with 8 bases fitting TRBD2. This CDR3 region has 13 residues. V shed 7 bases and J 1 base; nucleotides not matched to a gene: 0. Germline CDR1 and CDR2: KGHDR and SFDVKD. The CDR3 region has the DNA TGTGCCACCAGGCGGGAGGGCACAGATACGCAGTATTTT. Protein product: CATRREGTDTQYF.

This clone was seen more than once but under ten times. The chain employs TRBV28 and TRBJ2-7; D uncertain. The CDR3 has 15 residues. Germline V gene lookup returns CDR1 MDHEN and CDR2 SYDVKM. Trimming stripped 4 bases from V and 5 bases from J, with 18 bases between. The CDR3 loop is CASSSPSGRRDEQYF. The CDR3 region has the DNA TGTGCCAGCAGTTCCCCCTCAGGCCGACGAGACGAGCAGTACTTC.

This clone was observed once. The chain recombines TRBV5-1 with TRBJ2-7, with 7 bases fitting TRBD1. Germline CDR1 SGHRS, CDR2 YFSETQ. The CDR3 consists of 14 residues. With 2 bases clipped from V and 6 bases from J, the junction kept 8 bases outside the gene matches. The DNA of the CDR3 is TGCGCCAGCAGCTTAACCCAGACAGGGCTCGAGCAGTACTTC. It codes for CASSLTQTGLEQYF.

The chain links TRBV7-9 to TRBJ2-3; 9 nucleotides match TRBD1. The ends lost 5 bases at V and 3 bases at J; junction bases unmatched: 6. CDR3 length: 15 residues. Germline loops: CDR1 SEHNR, CDR2 FQNEAQ (reference sequence). The CDR3 is CASSTGTGRTDTQYF. DNA of the CDR3: TGTGCCAGCAGCACCGGGACAGGGAGGACAGATACGCAGTATTTT.

V is TRBV14 and J is TRBJ2-2; perhaps TRBD1 as D (6 bases). The CDR3 runs 14 residues. V gave up 1 base and J gave up 5 bases, with 8 bases separating them. CDR1 and CDR2 (germline): SGHDN, FVKESK. CDR3 residues: CASSQVRGTGELFF. For the CDR3, the DNA is TGTGCCAGCAGCCAAGTGAGGGGGACCGGGGAGCTGTTTTTT. The complete variable domain, with remaining parts taken from reference TRBV14 and TRBJ2-2, reads EAGVTQFPSHSVIEKGQTVTLRCDPISGHDNLYWYRRVMGKEIKFLLHFVKESKQDESGMPNNRFLAERTGGTYSTLKVQPAELEDSGVYFCASSQVRGTGELFFGEGSRLTVL.

This chain links TRBV6-1 with TRBJ2-3; 13 positions agree with TRBD2. The CDR3 runs to 14 residues. With 3 bases clipped from V and 6 bases from J, the junction kept 0 bases outside the gene matches. Germline V gene data show CDR1 as MNHNS and CDR2 as SASEGT. CDR3: CASSETSGRDTQYF. The CDR3 nucleotides are TGTGCCAGCAGTGAGACTAGCGGGAGGGATACGCAGTATTTT.

The chain joins TRBV18 to TRBJ2-5; the match to TRBD2 covers 12 bases. Germline CDR1 reads KGHSH; CDR2 reads LQKENI. V dropped 6 bases and J dropped 7; count of bases not matched to a gene: 3. This CDR3 has 13 residues. The CDR3 reads CASSRTSGVTQYF. Here the CDR3 DNA reads TGTGCCAGCTCCAGGACTAGCGGGGTGACCCAGTACTTC. Complete variable domain (other parts from reference TRBV18 and TRBJ2-5): NAGVMQNPRHLVRRRGQEARLRCSPMKGHSHVYWYRQLPEEGLKFMVYLQKENIIDESGMPKERFSAEFPKEGPSILRIQQVVRGDSAAYFCASSRTSGVTQYFGPGTRLLVL.

J is TRBJ2-5 and V is TRBV5-1; D gene unclear. V shed 4 bases and J shed 5 bases, with 15 bases lying between them. Germline V gene lookup returns CDR1 SGHRS and CDR2 YFSETQ. The CDR3 has 14 amino acids. The CDR3 sequence is CASSGANLRETQYF. The CDR3 DNA is TGCGCCAGCAGCGGAGCGAACCTTAGGGAGACCCAGTACTTC.

This sequence joins TRBV19 and TRBJ1-3; possible D gene TRBD1, 6 bases. Looked up from germline, CDR1 is LNHDA and CDR2 is SQIVND (reference sequence). The CDR3 runs 16 residues. Trimming cost V 8 bases and J 1 base, with 18 bases left between them. The CDR3 protein is CASARAGAESGNTIYF. For the CDR3, the DNA is TGTGCCAGTGCTCGCGCAGGGGCAGAATCTGGAAACACCATATATTTT.

V usage is TRBV27 and J usage is TRBJ1-5; D is uncertain. The V gene's germline CDR1 is MNHEY and CDR2 SMNVEV (reference sequence). This CDR3 comprises 16 residues. Trimming removed 2 bases from V and 0 bases from J, with 11 bases in between. CDR3 in amino acids: CASSLNSQDSNQPQHF. The CDR3 DNA is TGTGCCAGCAGTTTAAATTCGCAGGATAGCAATCAGCCCCAGCATTTT.

Written as DNA, the CDR3 is TGTGCCAGCATATCACTGGGACAGGCGAATTCACCCCTCCACTTT. Its translation: CASISLGQANSPLHF. The chain recombines TRBV27 with TRBJ1-6; 8 nucleotides agree with TRBD1. Germline CDR1 MNHEY, CDR2 SMNVEV (reference sequence). The trim removed 7 bases at V and 7 bases at J, leaving 9 bases unmatched. The CDR3 is 15 amino acids.

The genes are TRBV2 and TRBJ1-1; D might be TRBD1 (6 bases). V lost 8 bases, J lost 0 bases, and 10 bases lay in between. This CDR3 is 13 amino acids long. Germline assignment: CDR1 SNHLY and CDR2 FYNNEI. This chain's CDR3 is CASGGQMNTEAFF. The CDR3 nucleotides read TGTGCCAGCGGGGGACAAATGAACACTGAAGCTTTCTTT.

V gene TRBV6-5 combines with J gene TRBJ1-4; possibly TRBD1 for D (5 bases). Trimming pared 10 bases from V and 4 bases from J, leaving 13 bases between. This CDR3 has 13 amino acids. Germline CDR1 MNHEY, CDR2 SVGAGI. The CDR3 DNA is TGTGCCACCTGCGGGACTGATAATGAAAAACTGTTTTTT. It yields the protein CATCGTDNEKLFF.

The rearrangement uses TRBV10-3 and TRBJ2-1; D is uncertain. There are 12 residues in the CDR3. Looked up from germline, CDR1 is ENHRY and CDR2 is SYGVKD. Trimming stripped 3 bases from V and 4 bases from J, with 4 bases between. CDR3 sequence (DNA): TGTGCCATCAGTGACTTTTACAATGAGCAGTTCTTC. It codes for CAISDFYNEQFF.

This chain joins TRBV19 and TRBJ1-4; 7 bases align to TRBD1. The ends lost 3 bases at V and 0 bases at J; junction bases unmatched: 7. The CDR3 is 17 amino acids. Germline assignment: CDR1 LNHDA and CDR2 SQIVND (reference sequence). CDR3 loop: CASSIWGQPATNEKLFF. For the CDR3, the DNA is TGTGCCAGTAGTATCTGGGGACAGCCTGCAACTAATGAAAAACTGTTTTTT.

A single count supports this clone. This chain connects TRBV7-9 to TRBJ2-1; a weak D match, TRBD1 (6 bases). Per germline, CDR1 SEHNR and CDR2 FQNEAQ (reference sequence). The CDR3 covers 15 residues. V lost 1 base and J lost 6, with 13 bases in between. The CDR3 region is CASSLEQGMANEQFF. CDR3 nucleotides: TGTGCCAGCAGCTTAGAACAGGGCATGGCCAATGAGCAGTTCTTC.